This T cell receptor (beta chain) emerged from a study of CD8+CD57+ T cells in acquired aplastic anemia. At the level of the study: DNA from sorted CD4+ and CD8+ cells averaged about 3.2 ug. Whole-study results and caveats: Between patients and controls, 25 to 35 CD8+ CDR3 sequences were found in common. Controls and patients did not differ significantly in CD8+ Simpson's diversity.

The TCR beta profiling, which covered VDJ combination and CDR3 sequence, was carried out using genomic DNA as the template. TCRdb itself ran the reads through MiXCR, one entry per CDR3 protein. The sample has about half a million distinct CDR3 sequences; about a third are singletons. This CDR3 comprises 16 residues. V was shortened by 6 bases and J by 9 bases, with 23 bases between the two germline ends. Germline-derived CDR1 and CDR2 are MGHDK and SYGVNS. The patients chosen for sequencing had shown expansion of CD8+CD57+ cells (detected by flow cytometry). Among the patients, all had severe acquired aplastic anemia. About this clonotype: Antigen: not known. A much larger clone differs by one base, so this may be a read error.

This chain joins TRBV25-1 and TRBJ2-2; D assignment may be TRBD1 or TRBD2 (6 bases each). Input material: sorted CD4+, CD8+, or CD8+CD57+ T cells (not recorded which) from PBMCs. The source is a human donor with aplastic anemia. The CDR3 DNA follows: TGTGCCAGCAGGGACGGCGGTTCGGGGGACATCAGGGAGCTGTTTTTT. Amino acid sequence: CASRDGGSGDIRELFF.